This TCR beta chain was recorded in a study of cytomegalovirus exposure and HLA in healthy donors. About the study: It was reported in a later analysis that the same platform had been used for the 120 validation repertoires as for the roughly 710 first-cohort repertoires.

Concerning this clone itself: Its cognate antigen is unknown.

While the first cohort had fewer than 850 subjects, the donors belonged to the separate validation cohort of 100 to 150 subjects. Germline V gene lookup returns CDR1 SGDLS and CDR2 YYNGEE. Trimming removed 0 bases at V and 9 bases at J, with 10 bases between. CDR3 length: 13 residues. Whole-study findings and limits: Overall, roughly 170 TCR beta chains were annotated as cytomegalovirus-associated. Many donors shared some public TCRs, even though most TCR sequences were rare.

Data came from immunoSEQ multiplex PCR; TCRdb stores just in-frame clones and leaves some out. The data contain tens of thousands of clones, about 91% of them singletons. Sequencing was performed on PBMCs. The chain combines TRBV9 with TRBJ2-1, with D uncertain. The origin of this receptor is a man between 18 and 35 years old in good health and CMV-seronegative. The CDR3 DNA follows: TGTGCCAGCAGCGTAGCTACCCTAACTGAGCAGTTCTTC. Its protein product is CASSVATLTEQFF.